Below are 26 T cell receptor beta chains sequenced from a single sample in a study of cytotoxic CD8 clonotypes in ibrutinib-treated CLL. This table comes from immunoSEQ multiplex PCR, and its TCRdb copy is limited to in-frame clones, with some not included. The sample holds 150,000 to 200,000 clones, approximately 80% seen once. The sample consisted of PBMCs, taken after 24 months of ibrutinib treatment. These receptor sequences come from a human donor with chronic lymphocytic leukemia.

The rearrangement uses TRBV19 and TRBJ2-1; 10 bases are a match to TRBD2. The V gene end was trimmed by 6 bases and the J gene end by 8 bases; junction bases not matched to a gene: 10. The CDR3 loop spans 15 amino acids. Germline V gene sequence: CDR1 LNHDA, CDR2 SQIVND (reference sequence). CDR3 in DNA: TGTGCCAGTAGACCACTAGCGGGGAGTTCCCATGAGCAGTTCTTC. Its translation is CASRPLAGSSHEQFF.

The chain has TRBV6-5 and TRBJ2-6; the D is unclear. CDR3 length: 15 residues. Looked up from germline, CDR1 is MNHEY and CDR2 is SVGAGI. V was pared by 1 base and J by 0 bases, with 4 bases between. The CDR3 DNA follows: TGTGCCAGCAGTTACTACAGCTCTGGGGCCAACGTCCTGACTTTC. Translating gives CASSYYSSGANVLTF.

This clone was picked up one time. The V and J genes are TRBV21-1 and TRBJ2-7; the table gives TRBD1 as D, unverified against the DNA. TRBV21-1 is reported as a pseudogene. The CDR3 runs to 15 residues. The CDR3 bases are TGTGCCAGCAGCAAAGGCTGGCAGGGTTACTACGAGCAGTACTTC. Translation gives CASSKGWQGYYEQYF.

This clone appeared a single time. The chain is built from TRBV21-1 and TRBJ1-3; TRBD1 reflects the table's D call only, with no check against the DNA. TRBV21-1 is assigned pseudogene status. The CDR3 contains 14 residues. CDR3: CASRDRSSGNTIYF. CDR3 nucleotide sequence: TGTGCCAGCAGGGACAGAAGCTCTGGAAACACCATATATTTT.

The chain recombines TRBV18 with TRBJ1-5; 9 bases align to TRBD1. With V trimmed by 3 bases and J by 7 bases, 7 bases remained unmatched. Germline lookup yields CDR1 KGHSH and CDR2 LQKENI. This CDR3 spans 15 amino acids. CDR3 in DNA: TGTGCCAGCTCACCGGGACAGGGTGGGAGACAGCCCCAGCATTTT. Protein sequence: CASSPGQGGRQPQHF.

The V and J genes are TRBV4-3 and TRBJ1-4; tentatively, D is TRBD1 (5 bases). The length of the CDR3 is 13 residues. The V end lost 8 bases, the J end lost 7 bases, and 14 bases lay between the germline ends. Germline V gene lookup returns CDR1 LGHNA and CDR2 YSLEER. CDR3 loop: CASRTLTGEKLFF. The CDR3 nucleotides are TGCGCCAGCCGGACACTAACGGGTGAAAAACTGTTTTTT.

The V call is TRBV5-1, the J call TRBJ2-5; no firm D call. V lost 0 bases and J 1 base, leaving 7 bases between the germline ends. The CDR3 is 14 residues long. Germline V CDR1 and CDR2: SGHRS, YFSETQ. Written as DNA, the CDR3 is TGCGCCAGCAGCTTGGAGGCAGGCCAAGAGACCCAGTACTTC. This gives the protein CASSLEAGQETQYF.

Turning to this clone: The sample has other DNA sequences that encode this CDR3 too. The CDR3 protein is CASSLGGSQNTEAFF. The CDR3 DNA reads TGCGCCAGCAGCTTGGGGGGAAGCCAGAACACTGAAGCTTTCTTT. This chain connects TRBV5-1 to TRBJ1-1; no clear D. Trimming left V 0 bases short and J 1 base short, with 10 bases between. Germline lookup yields CDR1 SGHRS and CDR2 YFSETQ. The CDR3 has 15 residues. Based on the CDR3 plus reference TRBV5-1 and TRBJ1-1, the full variable domain is KAGVTQTPRYLIKTRGQQVTLSCSPISGHRSVSWYQQTPGQGLQFLFEYFSETQRNKGNFPGRFSGRQFSNSRSEMNVSTLELGDSALYLCASSLGGSQNTEAFFGQGTRLTVV.

V and J are TRBV5-6 and TRBJ1-1, with 8 positions matching TRBD1. CDR3 length equals 14 residues. Unmatched junction bases numbered 13, after V lost 5 bases and J lost 10 bases. From germline, CDR1 is SGHDT and CDR2 YYEEEE. The CDR3 loop reads CASSFDRGGYAAFF. The CDR3 coding sequence is TGTGCCAGCAGTTTCGACAGGGGTGGATACGCAGCTTTCTTT. Full variable domain (remainder filled in from reference TRBV5-6 and TRBJ1-1): DAGVTQSPTHLIKTRGQQVTLRCSPKSGHDTVSWYQQALGQGPQFIFQYYEEEERQRGNFPDRFSGHQFPNYSSELNVNALLLGDSALYLCASSFDRGGYAAFFGQGTRLTVV.

The rearrangement joins TRBV2 to TRBJ1-5, with D uncertain. Trimming pared 6 bases from V and 6 bases from J, leaving 12 bases between. Germline CDR1 SNHLY, CDR2 FYNNEI. This CDR3 is built from 13 residues. CDR3 coding DNA: TGTGCCAGCAGCCCGACTTGGGGTCAGCCCCAGCATTTT. This sequence encodes CASSPTWGQPQHF.

The rearrangement uses TRBV9 and TRBJ2-1, with D hard to call. The germline CDR1 and CDR2 sequences are SGDLS and YYNGEE. This CDR3 spans 15 amino acids. Trimming cost V 0 bases and J 4 bases, with 11 bases left between them. The chain's CDR3 is CASSVVQGGYNEQFF. CDR3 nucleotides: TGTGCCAGCAGCGTAGTACAAGGCGGTTACAATGAGCAGTTCTTC.

J is TRBJ2-2 and V is TRBV5-1; 7 bases map to TRBD1. This CDR3 spans 16 amino acids. Losses at the gene ends were 0 bases for V and 3 bases for J; bases not matched to a gene: 5. CDR1 is SGHRS and CDR2 is YFSETQ in the germline V gene. CDR3 DNA: TGCGCCAGCAGCTTGGGACAGGGCGTGGACACCGGGGAGCTGTTTTTT. Protein sequence: CASSLGQGVDTGELFF.

The V gene is TRBV30, the J gene TRBJ2-1, with D hard to call. V was trimmed by 0 bases and J by 5 bases, leaving 8 bases between them. This CDR3 is 13 amino acids long. From germline, CDR1 is GTSNPN and CDR2 SVGIG (reference sequence). The CDR3 bases are TGTGCCTGGAGTGTACAACTCCACAATGAGCAGTTCTTC. It yields the protein CAWSVQLHNEQFF.

This rearrangement joins TRBV6-5 to TRBJ2-7; 7 bases match TRBD2. The CDR3 is made up of 11 amino acids. V lost 8 bases to trimming and J lost 8 bases; unmatched junction nucleotides: 6. Germline CDR1 reads MNHEY; CDR2 reads SVGAGI. The CDR3 region is CASGGGRQQYF. The CDR3 DNA is TGTGCCAGCGGGGGAGGGCGCCAGCAGTACTTC.

The chain combines TRBV11-3 with TRBJ1-1, with 9 bases lining up with TRBD1. Germline V gene lookup returns CDR1 SGHNT and CDR2 YENEEA. The CDR3 spans 15 residues. With 5 bases clipped from V and 2 bases from J, the junction kept 6 bases outside the gene matches. The CDR3 region is CASSPSTGGNTEAFF. In DNA form, the CDR3 reads TGTGCCAGCAGCCCTTCGACAGGGGGTAACACTGAAGCTTTCTTT.

V is TRBV30 and J is TRBJ2-7; the match to TRBD1 covers 10 bases. Germline-derived CDR1 and CDR2 are GTSNPN and SVGIG (reference sequence). This CDR3 region has 12 residues. With V trimmed by 8 bases and J by 2 bases, 3 bases remained unmatched. The CDR3 DNA reads as TGTGCCGGTGGGACAGGGGCCTACGAGCAGTACTTC. This gives the protein CAGGTGAYEQYF.

The J gene is TRBJ2-2, the V gene TRBV28; D is unresolved. This CDR3 contains 15 residues. V dropped 6 bases and J dropped 5 bases, with 16 bases sitting between them. Germline-derived CDR1 and CDR2 are MDHEN and SYDVKM. The CDR3 loop is CASSLTVGRTGELFF. In nucleotides, the CDR3 is TGTGCCAGCAGCCTAACCGTAGGGCGTACCGGGGAGCTGTTTTTT.

The chain employs TRBV10-2 and TRBJ2-5; no firm D call. Per germline, CDR1 WSHSY and CDR2 SAAADI. The CDR3 is 14 residues long. Trimming took 2 bases from V and 5 from J, leaving 12 bases between them. In nucleotides, the CDR3 is TGCGCCAGCAGTGAGAACCCTGCCGGGGAGACCCAGTACTTC. It encodes CASSENPAGETQYF.

In this sample, this clone turned up once. The chain is built from TRBV9 and TRBJ1-1, with TRBD1 as a possible D gene (5 bases). Trimming removed 3 bases from V and 6 bases from J, with 15 bases in between. This CDR3 comprises 14 residues. Germline values: CDR1 SGDLS, CDR2 YYNGEE. CDR3 coding DNA: TGTGCCAGCAGCGGGGACCCGGTTGACGCTGAAGCTTTCTTT. Amino acids: CASSGDPVDAEAFF. The variable domain in full, completed from reference TRBV9 and TRBJ1-1, reads DSGVTQTPKHLITATGQRVTLRCSPRSGDLSVYWYQQSLDQGLQFLIQYYNGEERAKGNILERFSAQQFPDLHSELNLSSLELGDSALYFCASSGDPVDAEAFFGQGTRLTVV.

In its sample, this clone was seen once. The chain has TRBV28 and TRBJ2-3, with a tentative D call TRBD2 (6 bases). CDR3 size: 14 residues. The germline gives CDR1 MDHEN, CDR2 SYDVKM. Trimming shortened V by 6 bases and J by 0 bases, and 10 bases separated the two germline ends. CDR3 sequence: CASSTGESTDTQYF. The DNA of the CDR3 is TGTGCCAGCAGCACGGGGGAGAGCACAGATACGCAGTATTTT.

The rearrangement joins TRBV7-9 to TRBJ2-1; 11 bases agree with TRBD2. Germline loops: CDR1 SEHNR, CDR2 FQNEAQ (reference sequence). The J segment lost 4 bases and the V segment lost 4 bases, leaving 15 bases of the junction unmatched. The CDR3 consists of 19 residues. The CDR3: CASSSSLAGDSGLYNEQFF. Here the CDR3 DNA reads TGTGCCAGCAGCTCGTCACTAGCGGGAGACTCGGGTCTTTACAATGAGCAGTTCTTC.

The rearrangement links TRBV7-3 to TRBJ2-3; perhaps TRBD1 as D (5 bases). The CDR3 length is 14 residues. V gave up 2 bases and J gave up 1 base, with 7 bases separating them. CDR1 is SGHTA and CDR2 is FQGTGA in the germline V gene. The CDR3 loop is CASSLGAGTDTQYF. CDR3 bases: TGTGCCAGCAGCTTAGGGGCAGGCACAGATACGCAGTATTTT.

This clone was detected a few times. This rearrangement joins TRBV4-2 to TRBJ1-5; D not resolved. The length of the CDR3 is 20 residues. Germline CDR1 LGHNA, CDR2 YNFKEQ. Trimming took off 2 bases at V and 7 bases at J, with 30 bases between the two ends. The CDR3: CASSQTPLGSGSENPQPQHF. CDR3 in DNA: TGTGCCAGCAGCCAAACCCCTCTCGGCAGTGGGAGCGAAAATCCCCAGCCCCAGCATTTT.

This rearrangement joins TRBV18 to TRBJ1-1; D might be TRBD1 (6 bases). CDR3 length: 13 amino acids. V lost 6 bases and J lost 0, with 8 bases in between. Germline V CDR1 and CDR2: KGHSH, LQKENI. DNA of the CDR3: TGTGCCAGCTCGGACAGTATGAACACTGAAGCTTTCTTT. Protein: CASSDSMNTEAFF.

The chain uses TRBV12-2 and TRBJ2-7. TRBV12-2 represents a pseudogene. CDR3 size: 13 residues. CDR3 DNA: TGTGCAAGCCCCCCCTTGCAACCCTACGAGCAGTACTTC. As protein: CASPPLQPYEQYF.

CDR3 in DNA: TGCAGTCCAGAGACCCAGTACTTC. It encodes CSPETQYF. This chain links TRBV20-1 with TRBJ2-5, with D hard to call. This CDR3 is built from 8 residues. Germline V CDR1 and CDR2: DFQATT, SNEGSKA (reference sequence). Trimming took off 8 bases at V and 4 bases at J, with 2 bases between the two ends.